The 26 T cell receptor beta chains below were found in one sample sequenced in a study of T-cell memory formation after mild COVID-19. Each CDR3 protein is one row after TCRdb ran MiXCR on the 5' RACE reads. The table shows fewer than 300,000 distinct CDR3 sequences, with 18% occurring only once. Source material: PBMCs or a T cell subset sorted from them (not recorded which). Receptor source: a man younger than 35 who had mild COVID-19 (a few samples of this study predate the infection). Cell type and time point are not known.

The rearrangement joins TRBV29-1 to TRBJ2-7, with unresolved D. Trimming removed 4 bases at V and 6 bases at J, with 10 bases between. Per germline, CDR1 SQVTM and CDR2 ANQGSEA. The CDR3 consists of 11 residues. The CDR3 DNA reads as TGCAGCGTTGGGCCCGTCTCCGAGCAGTACGTC. Encoded protein: CSVGPVSEQYV.

This chain uses TRBV6-2 or TRBV6-3 with TRBJ2-7; a weak D match, TRBD1 (6 bases). The CDR3 has 13 amino acids. V was pared by 5 bases and J by 2 bases, with 10 bases between. The germline gives CDR1 MNHEY, CDR2 SVGEGT. The CDR3 DNA is TGTGCCAGCAGTCGGGACACGGCCTACGAGCAGTACTTC. This gives the protein CASSRDTAYEQYF.

This clonotype appeared many times. V usage is TRBV4-2 and J usage is TRBJ1-2; D is ambiguous. The CDR3 contains 14 residues. Between the trimmed V and J ends, which lost 2 bases and 2 bases, there was a span of 9 bases. Germline lookup yields CDR1 LGHNA and CDR2 YNFKEQ. CDR3 bases: TGTGCCAGCAGCCAAAGGCTCGGGAACTATGGCTACACCTTC. It encodes CASSQRLGNYGYTF.

The chain joins TRBV9 to TRBJ2-7; 7 bases fit TRBD1. J gave up 7 bases and V 3 bases, and 4 bases lay outside the gene matches. The CDR3 consists of 12 residues. Germline V gene lookup returns CDR1 SGDLS and CDR2 YYNGEE. The DNA of the CDR3 is TGTGCCAGCAGCGCGTTCAGGGGGGAGCAGTACTTC. This codes for CASSAFRGEQYF.

The J gene is TRBJ2-7, the V gene TRBV7-9, with 7 bases identical to TRBD1. The germline V gene has CDR1 SEHNR and CDR2 FQNEAQ (reference sequence). Unmatched junction bases numbered 6, after V lost 4 bases and J lost 6 bases. The CDR3 length is 13 residues. The CDR3 loop is CASSYGTVGEQYV. CDR3 nucleotide sequence: TGTGCCAGCAGCTACGGGACAGTGGGCGAGCAGTACGTC.

This chain connects TRBV5-1 to TRBJ1-2; 9 bases fit TRBD1. From germline, CDR1 is SGHRS and CDR2 YFSETQ. V trimming: 2 bases; J trimming: 4 bases; junction bases outside the gene matches: 6. This CDR3 comprises 15 residues. CDR3 DNA sequence: TGCGCCAGCAGCTTCGGGACAGGGCAGCGCTATGGCTACACCTTC. The encoded protein is CASSFGTGQRYGYTF.

The rearrangement joins TRBV3-1 to TRBJ2-2; a weak D match, TRBD2 (5 bases). Germline V CDR1 and CDR2: LGHDT, YNNKEL (reference sequence). This CDR3 is 15 amino acids long. Between the trimmed V and J ends, which lost 3 bases and 2 bases, there was a span of 10 bases. The DNA of the CDR3 is TGTGCCAGCAGCCACGAGGGTGTCAACACCGGGGAGCTGTTTTTT. Its translation: CASSHEGVNTGELFF. The entire variable domain, with the rest obtained from reference TRBV3-1 and TRBJ2-2, is as follows: DTAVSQTPKYLVTQMGNDKSIKCEQNLGHDTMYWYKQDSKKFLKIMFSYNNKELIINETVPNRFSPKSPDKAHLNLHINSLELGDSAVYFCASSHEGVNTGELFFGEGSRLTVL.

This clonotype was seen more than once but under ten times. The chain carries TRBV3-1 and TRBJ2-3; perhaps D is TRBD1 or TRBD2 (6 bases each). The CDR3 has 13 amino acids. Germline V gene sequence: CDR1 LGHDT, CDR2 YNNKEL (reference sequence). V lost 8 bases and J lost 6, with 15 bases in between. The CDR3 spells CASGRRGPDTQYF. For the CDR3, the DNA is TGTGCCAGCGGCCGCCGGGGGCCGGATACGCAGTATTTT.

This clonotype was detected only a few times. V usage is TRBV4-1 and J usage is TRBJ1-5; TRBD1 matches 8 bases. CDR1 MGHRA and CDR2 YSYEKL come from the germline V gene. Germline trimming cut 1 base from V and 8 bases from J; bases unmatched to any gene: 13. The CDR3 contains 17 residues. The CDR3 DNA follows: TGCGCCAGCAGCCAAGGGTCAGGGGGCTTCGGAAAGGAGCCCCAGCATTTT. Translation: CASSQGSGGFGKEPQHF.

This clonotype was counted ten times or more. This chain links TRBV5-1 with TRBJ2-3; 11 bases are shared with TRBD2. Germline V gives CDR1 SGHRS, CDR2 YFSETQ. This CDR3 contains 16 residues. V lost 4 bases, J lost 6 bases, and 10 bases stayed unmatched. CDR3 protein: CASSLGLAGDMDTQYF. CDR3 DNA sequence: TGCGCCAGCAGCCTTGGACTAGCGGGTGATATGGATACGCAGTATTTT.

This clonotype was picked up a small number of times. This sequence joins TRBV12-3 or TRBV12-4 and TRBJ2-2; 7 nucleotides agree with TRBD2. The CDR3 loop spans 14 amino acids. With 8 bases clipped from V and 7 bases from J, the junction kept 10 bases outside the gene matches. CDR3 nucleotide sequence: TGTGCCAGCCGCTACCGGGACTATTACGGGGAGCTGTTTTTT. It is translated as CASRYRDYYGELFF.

V usage is TRBV6-5 and J usage is TRBJ1-1; weak D call: TRBD1 (5 bases). CDR1 and CDR2 (germline): MNHEY, SVGAGI. The CDR3 has 13 residues. Trimming cost V 2 bases and J 7 bases, with 11 bases left between them. CDR3 nucleotide sequence: TGTGCCAGCAGTTACCCCGGTACAGGTGAAGCTTTCTTT. It translates to CASSYPGTGEAFF.

This clonotype was observed a few times. The chain has TRBV20-1 and TRBJ2-1; 7 bases match TRBD1. The CDR3 covers 17 residues. Per the germline V gene, CDR1 is DFQATT and CDR2 is SNEGSKA (reference sequence). After removal of 6 bases from V and 2 bases from J, the junction contained 16 bases not matched to a gene. CDR3 nucleotides: TGCAGTGCCCCCGGTTTGGGACCGGGACAGACCTACAATGAGCAGTTCTTC. It translates to CSAPGLGPGQTYNEQFF.

This clonotype was observed a handful of times. This sequence joins TRBV27 and TRBJ1-1; no reliable D call. CDR3 length: 14 amino acids. The germline V gene has CDR1 MNHEY and CDR2 SMNVEV (reference sequence). Trimming cost V 5 bases and J 0 bases, with 10 bases left between them. The CDR3 loop is CASSPSRLNTEAFF. CDR3 nucleotides: TGTGCCAGCAGTCCTTCCAGGCTGAACACTGAAGCTTTCTTT.

This clonotype has at least ten counts. This sequence joins TRBV20-1 and TRBJ1-6; D gene uncertain. V lost 0 bases and J 6 bases, leaving 12 bases between the germline ends. This CDR3 region has 15 residues. CDR1 DFQATT and CDR2 SNEGSKA come from the germline V gene (reference sequence). CDR3 sequence: CSARDVARGNSPLHF. CDR3 coding DNA: TGCAGTGCTAGAGATGTTGCCAGAGGTAATTCACCCCTCCACTTT.

DNA of the CDR3: TGTGCCAGCAGCTTATCTTCCCCCGGGACAGGGACGCCTGAAGCTTTCTTT. Its protein is CASSLSSPGTGTPEAFF. V usage is TRBV7-9 and J usage is TRBJ1-1; 9 positions match TRBD1. The germline V gene encodes CDR1 SEHNR and CDR2 FQNEAQ (reference sequence). The V segment lost 2 bases and the J segment 6 bases; nucleotides outside the gene matches: 13. The CDR3 consists of 17 residues.

This clonotype has just a few counts. The chain links TRBV9 to TRBJ1-2; possible D gene TRBD1, 6 bases. Germline V gene sequence: CDR1 SGDLS, CDR2 YYNGEE. With 0 bases removed from V and 2 bases from J, the gap between germline ends came to 17 bases. The CDR3 sequence is 17 residues long. The CDR3 coding sequence is TGTGCCAGCAGCGTAGTCAGAGACACAGGGCCAAACTATGGCTACACCTTC. This translates into CASSVVRDTGPNYGYTF.

This clonotype was counted only a few times. The chain uses TRBV4-1 and TRBJ1-1; D unclear. CDR3 length: 14 residues. V was clipped by 1 base and J by 1 base, with 7 bases between them. The germline V gene has CDR1 MGHRA and CDR2 YSYEKL. In DNA form, the CDR3 reads TGCGCCAGCAGCCAAGGTCGAGGGAACACTGAAGCTTTCTTT. It is translated as CASSQGRGNTEAFF.

The V gene is TRBV20-1, the J gene TRBJ2-3, with unresolved D. Germline lookup yields CDR1 DFQATT and CDR2 SNEGSKA (reference sequence). Trimming cost V 4 bases and J 2 bases, with 10 bases left between them. The CDR3 covers 13 residues. The CDR3 bases are TGCAGTGCTATACGGGCTTCCACAGATACGCAGTATTTT. It specifies CSAIRASTDTQYF.

This clonotype was seen many times. The chain employs TRBV7-2 and TRBJ2-5; D not resolved. This CDR3 spans 14 amino acids. The V end lost 9 bases, the J end lost 3 bases, and 17 bases lay between the germline ends. The germline V gene encodes CDR1 SGHTA and CDR2 FQGNSA. CDR3 amino acids: CASHLGNPKETQYF. The CDR3 DNA is TGTGCCAGTCACCTAGGCAACCCAAAAGAGACCCAGTACTTC.

This chain connects TRBV29-1 to TRBJ1-2; D is possibly TRBD1 (6 bases). The CDR3 runs 13 residues. The V end was cut by 3 bases, the J end by 5 bases, with 13 bases between. Germline lookup yields CDR1 SQVTM and CDR2 ANQGSEA. CDR3 loop: CSVERGRRYGYTF. The DNA of the CDR3 is TGCAGCGTTGAGCGGGGGCGGAGGTATGGCTACACCTTC. The variable domain in full, with the rest retrieved from reference TRBV29-1 and TRBJ1-2, is SAVISQKPSRDICQRGTSLTIQCQVDSQVTMMFWYRQQPGQSLTLIATANQGSEATYESGFVIDKFPISRPNLTFSTLTVSNMSPEDSSIYLCSVERGRRYGYTFGSGTRLTVV.

In this sample, this clonotype turned up many times. V is TRBV7-9 and J is TRBJ2-5; TRBD1 matches at 7 bases. This CDR3 has 14 residues. The germline V gene has CDR1 SEHNR and CDR2 FQNEAQ (reference sequence). With 4 bases clipped from V and 1 base from J, the junction kept 3 bases outside the gene matches. Here the CDR3 DNA reads TGTGCCAGCAGCTACCGGACAGGCCAAGAGACCCAGTACTTC. It encodes CASSYRTGQETQYF. The whole variable domain, remainder taken from reference TRBV7-9 and TRBJ2-5, is DTGVSQNPRHKITKRGQNVTFRCDPISEHNRLYWYRQTLGQGPEFLTYFQNEAQLEKSRLLSDRFSAERPKGSFSTLEIQRTEQGDSAMYLCASSYRTGQETQYFGPGTRLLVL.

The chain recombines TRBV29-1 with TRBJ2-2; 7 positions match TRBD2. The germline V gene encodes CDR1 SQVTM and CDR2 ANQGSEA. J lost 6 bases, V lost 6 bases, and 7 bases had no gene match. This CDR3 comprises 13 residues. The DNA of the CDR3 is TGCAGCGTCGGGTACGGGGGGTCCGGGGAGCTGTTTTTT. Translation: CSVGYGGSGELFF.

The rearrangement uses TRBV10-3 and TRBJ2-5; the D is unclear. CDR1 is ENHRY and CDR2 is SYGVKD in the germline V gene. The V end was cut by 3 bases, the J end by 1 base, with 9 bases between. The CDR3 extends over 14 amino acids. The chain's CDR3 is CAISDQGFQETQYF. The CDR3 DNA reads TGTGCCATCAGTGACCAAGGGTTCCAAGAGACCCAGTACTTC.

V gene TRBV5-1 combines with J gene TRBJ2-3; 10 bases are a match to TRBD2. J lost 1 base, V lost 6 bases, and 11 bases had no gene match. This CDR3 is built from 17 residues. Germline loops: CDR1 SGHRS, CDR2 YFSETQ. CDR3 sequence (DNA): TGCGCCAGCACCCCTTTAGCGGGGGGCTCTGGCACAGATACGCAGTATTTT. This sequence encodes CASTPLAGGSGTDTQYF.

J is TRBJ1-4 and V is TRBV5-1; D is perhaps TRBD1 (5 bases). The CDR3 is made up of 14 amino acids. Trimming left V 0 bases short and J 3 bases short, with 6 bases between. Germline V lookup: CDR1 SGHRS, CDR2 YFSETQ. The CDR3 DNA reads TGCGCCAGCAGCTTGGGACAGCCTAATGAAAAACTGTTTTTT. Its protein is CASSLGQPNEKLFF.